Below are 2 T cell receptor beta chains sequenced from a single sample in a study of blood T cell repertoires in COVID-19. This table comes from immunoSEQ multiplex PCR, and its TCRdb copy is limited to in-frame clones, with some not included. The sample holds tens of thousands of clones, 70% to 90% seen once. Sequencing was done on a sample of peripheral blood. The origin of the receptors is an older woman with acute or convalescent COVID-19.

The chain combines TRBV5-8 with TRBJ2-5; D unclear. The germline gives CDR1 SGHTS, CDR2 YDEGEE. The CDR3 covers 12 residues. The V end lost 4 bases, the J end lost 2 bases, and 6 bases lay between the germline ends. The DNA for the CDR3 is TGTGCCAGCAGCCGTCAGCAAGAGACCCAGTACTTC. Translation: CASSRQQETQYF.

The chain is built from TRBV3-1 (or the pseudogene TRBV3-2) and TRBJ1-3, with D perhaps TRBD1 (6 bases). Germline CDR1 and CDR2: LGHDT and YNNKEL (reference sequence). The V end was cut by 6 bases, the J end by 0 bases, with 15 bases between. The CDR3 sequence is 16 residues long. The CDR3 region has the DNA TGTGCCAGCAGTCCGACAGGAAAGACCTCTGGAAACACCATATATTTT. Amino acids: CASSPTGKTSGNTIYF.